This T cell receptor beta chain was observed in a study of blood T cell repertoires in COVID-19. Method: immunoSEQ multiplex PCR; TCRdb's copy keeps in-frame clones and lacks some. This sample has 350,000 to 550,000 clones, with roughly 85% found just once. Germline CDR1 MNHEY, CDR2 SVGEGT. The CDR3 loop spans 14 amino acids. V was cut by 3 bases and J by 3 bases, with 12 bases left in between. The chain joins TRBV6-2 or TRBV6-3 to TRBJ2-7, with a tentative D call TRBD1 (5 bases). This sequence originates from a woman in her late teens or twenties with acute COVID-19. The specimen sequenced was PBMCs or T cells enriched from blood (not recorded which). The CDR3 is CASSYSFTGYEQYF. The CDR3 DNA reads TGTGCCAGCAGTTATTCCTTTACAGGCTACGAGCAGTACTTC.